This is a list of T cell receptor beta chains from one sample in a study of blood T cell repertoires in COVID-19. Clones were read by immunoSEQ multiplex PCR, and TCRdb kept only the in-frame ones, dropping some. Altogether some 100,000 clones are present, just over 90% being singletons, with the ten largest covering 0.97%. Sequenced material: peripheral blood. These receptors were taken from a man aged 60-69 years with acute or convalescent COVID-19. Both conserved end residues are part of each CDR3. Each record gives: clone size, D gene, V gene, J gene, CDR3 DNA, CDR3 protein. The D gene is left open where the match is weak. Clone sizes are given selectively: once, few, many, or a class where the clone is expanded.

.,.,TRBV29-1,TRBJ1-2,TGCAGCGTCGACAGTGATGGCTACACCTTC,CSVDSDGYTF
.,TRBD1,TRBV7-3,TRBJ2-1,TGTGCCAGCAGCTTGGACAGGGGATCCTACAATGAGCAGTTCTTC,CASSLDRGSYNEQFF
.,.,TRBV6-1,TRBJ2-3,TGTGCCAGCAGTGAAGGGGTCAGGGGGGTTACAGATACGCAGTATTTT,CASSEGVRGVTDTQYF
.,TRBD2,TRBV10-1,TRBJ2-3,TGCGCCAGCAGTACCAGGGCGGGAGGAACGCAGTATTTT,CASSTRAGGTQYF
.,.,TRBV2,TRBJ1-5,TGTGCCAGCAGTGACAGGGATAGCAATCAGCCCCAGCATTTT,CASSDRDSNQPQHF
.,.,TRBV28,TRBJ1-1,TGTGCCAGCAGTTATGGGGGCGCTGAAGCTTTCTTT,CASSYGGAEAFF
.,.,TRBV28,TRBJ1-2,TGTGCCACCTTCTGGGGCTATGGCTATGGCTACACCTTC,CATFWGYGYGYTF
.,.,TRBV9,TRBJ2-1,TGTGCCAGCAGCGTAGACTTGATCGCTGCTCGGGAGCAGTTCTTC,CASSVDLIAAREQFF
.,TRBD2,TRBV5-1,TRBJ2-1,TGCGCCAGCAGCTGGCAAGACTTTACTAGCGGGAGTGGTGTTGAGCAGTTCTTC,CASSWQDFTSGSGVEQFF
.,TRBD2,TRBV30,TRBJ2-2,TGTGCCTGGAACCTGGCGGGGGTTGGCGGGGAGCTGTTTTTT,CAWNLAGVGGELFF
.,.,TRBV9,TRBJ2-7,TGTGCCAGCAGCGTAGGCGATTCTCGCTACGAGCAGTACTTC,CASSVGDSRYEQYF
.,.,TRBV7-8,TRBJ1-3,TGTGCCAGCAGCTTAGCGTTAAGGGAGGGCTCTGGAAACACCATATATTTT,CASSLALREGSGNTIYF
once,.,TRBV11-2,TRBJ2-2,TGTGCCAGCAGCTTAGCGGTAGCGTTGAACACCGGGGAGCTGTTTTTT,CASSLAVALNTGELFF
once,.,TRBV28,TRBJ1-2,TGTGCCAGCAGTCCCCCTCTATTCGGCTACACCTTC,CASSPPLFGYTF
.,.,TRBV27,TRBJ1-4,TGTGCCAGCAGTACAATAACCAGAGAAAAACTGTTTTTT,CASSTITREKLFF
.,.,TRBV7-9,TRBJ2-2,TGTGCCAGCAGTCGTACCGGAGAAACGAACACCGGGGAGCTGTTTTTT,CASSRTGETNTGELFF
.,TRBD1,TRBV11-1,TRBJ2-1,TGTGCCAGCAGCTTAAGGACAGGTCTGAATGAGCAGTTCTTC,CASSLRTGLNEQFF
.,.,TRBV19,TRBJ1-5,TGTGCCAGTAGTACAAACAGGAGATATAGCAATCAGCCCCAGCATTTT,CASSTNRRYSNQPQHF
.,.,TRBV2,TRBJ1-1,TGTGCCAGCAGTGCTCAGGGTTATCCTTTGAACACTGAAGCTTTCTTT,CASSAQGYPLNTEAFF
.,.,TRBV3-1/TRBV3-2,TRBJ2-1,TGTGCCAGCAGCCAAAGGACCGGGGTGAGCTCCTACAATGAGCAGTTCTTC,CASSQRTGVSSYNEQFF
.,TRBD2,TRBV7-8,TRBJ2-5,TGTGCCAGCAGCTTCCAGCGGGAGCGGAGGGAGACCCAGTACTTC,CASSFQRERRETQYF
once,.,TRBV12-3/TRBV12-4,TRBJ2-3,TGTGCCAGCACCCCGGGTCCGTATACGCAGTATTTT,CASTPGPYTQYF
.,.,TRBV12-3/TRBV12-4,TRBJ2-2,TGTGCCAGCACCCTAGACGGCGGGGAGCTGTTTTTT,CASTLDGGELFF
.,.,TRBV6-5,TRBJ1-1,TGTGCCAGCAGTTACTCGACCAGGGGGAACACTGAAGCTTTCTTT,CASSYSTRGNTEAFF
.,.,TRBV27,TRBJ1-1,TGTGCCAGCAGCGGGACGGGAGGGGGGACTGAAGCTTTCTTT,CASSGTGGGTEAFF
.,.,TRBV5-1,TRBJ1-4,TGCGCCAGCAGCAGGACAGTGGGCGAAAAACTGTTTTTT,CASSRTVGEKLFF
.,TRBD1,TRBV3-1/TRBV3-2,TRBJ1-2,TGTGCCAGCAGCCAAGGACCCGCCGACAGGGGTGGCTACACCTTC,CASSQGPADRGGYTF
.,.,TRBV19,TRBJ2-3,TGTGCCAGTAGTCCCCGGGCAGATACGCAGTATTTT,CASSPRADTQYF
.,.,TRBV9,TRBJ1-2,TGTGCCAGCAGCGTAGGCGGCTATGGCTACACCTTC,CASSVGGYGYTF
few,.,TRBV12-5,TRBJ1-2,TGTGCTAGTGGTTTGGTACTCGGGGGGCAAAAATATGGCTACACCTTC,CASGLVLGGQKYGYTF
.,TRBD1,TRBV5-1,TRBJ1-3,TGCGCCAGCAGCGCCGCACCGGGACAGCCTGGAAACACCATATATTTT,CASSAAPGQPGNTIYF
once,.,TRBV18,TRBJ2-3,TGTGCCAGCTCACCCAAAAAGGGACTCATCACAGATACGCAGTATTTT,CASSPKKGLITDTQYF
.,TRBD1,TRBV6-1,TRBJ1-2,TGTGCCAGCAGTGAAAGAATAGGGACAGGGGAAGGCTACACCTTC,CASSERIGTGEGYTF
.,.,TRBV5-1,TRBJ2-7,TGCGCCAGCAGCGGTGGGGGACTGGTTGAGAAAAACGAGCAGTACTTC,CASSGGGLVEKNEQYF
.,.,TRBV28,TRBJ1-4,TGTGCCAGCAGTTTGCTTGTCGGGAGAACCGAAAAACTGTTTTTT,CASSLLVGRTEKLFF
.,.,TRBV7-2,TRBJ2-2,TGTGCCAGCAGCCCCCACATGAACACCGGGGAGCTGTTTTTT,CASSPHMNTGELFF
.,TRBD1,TRBV2,TRBJ1-2,TGTGCCAGCAGTGAAGCAAAAAGGGGGACAGGGCAATATGTGGGTGGCTACACCTTC,CASSEAKRGTGQYVGGYTF
.,TRBD1,TRBV11-3,TRBJ1-5,TGTGCCAGCAGCCACGGGACAGGCGACAATCAGCCCCAGCATTTT,CASSHGTGDNQPQHF
.,TRBD1,TRBV27,TRBJ1-1,TGTGCCAGCAGTTCCATCGTCGGACAGGGGTTGGCTGAAGCTTTCTTT,CASSSIVGQGLAEAFF
.,.,TRBV5-1,TRBJ1-4,TGCGCCAGCAGCTTGGACGGGACATCCGCAACTAATGAAAAACTGTTTTTT,CASSLDGTSATNEKLFF
.,TRBD2,TRBV5-1,TRBJ2-1,TGCGCCAGCAGCTTTAGGACTAGCGGGTCCAATGAGCAGTTCTTC,CASSFRTSGSNEQFF
.,TRBD1,TRBV28,TRBJ2-7,TGTGCCAGTCGGAACAGGGGGCAGTTATACGAGCAGTACTTC,CASRNRGQLYEQYF
.,.,TRBV19,TRBJ2-1,TGTGCCAGTAGTACAGCGACAAGCGGGCAGTTCTTC,CASSTATSGQFF
.,.,TRBV15,TRBJ1-1,TGTGCCACCAGCAGAGATCTAGGGAGCACTGAAGCTTTCTTT,CATSRDLGSTEAFF
.,TRBD1,TRBV6-5,TRBJ1-6,TGTGCCAGCAGTTACGAGGGGGCCACGAATTCACCCCTCCACTTT,CASSYEGATNSPLHF
.,.,TRBV3-1/TRBV3-2,TRBJ1-4,TGTGCCAGCAGCCAGGGCAGGTTTAATTTAGAACTGTTTTTT,CASSQGRFNLELFF
.,TRBD2,TRBV29-1,TRBJ2-1,TGCAGCGTTATTACCGGGACTAGCCTCAATGAGCAGTTCTTC,CSVITGTSLNEQFF
few,.,TRBV5-4,TRBJ1-4,TGTGCCAGCAGCTTGGGTGGACAGTTTAATGAAAAACTGTTTTTT,CASSLGGQFNEKLFF
.,.,TRBV11-1,TRBJ2-1,TGTGCCAGCAGCTTATCGCGGGGATCCTACAATGAGCAGTTCTTC,CASSLSRGSYNEQFF
.,TRBD1,TRBV5-1,TRBJ2-1,TGCGCCAGCAGCTTGGGGGGACAGGTAGCATCCAATGAGCAGTTCTTC,CASSLGGQVASNEQFF
.,.,TRBV19,TRBJ2-3,TGTGCCAGTAGTATGAGGTCTTTCACAGATACGCAGTATTTT,CASSMRSFTDTQYF
.,.,TRBV29-1,TRBJ2-1,TGCAGCGTAGGCACGGGGAATGAGCAGTTCTTC,CSVGTGNEQFF
.,TRBD2,TRBV6-5,TRBJ2-1,TGTGCCAGCACCGGGACTAGCACCTACAATGAGCAGTTCTTC,CASTGTSTYNEQFF
.,.,TRBV3-1/TRBV3-2,TRBJ1-6,TGTGCCAGCAGCCAAGGCTCACAGTCACCCCTCCACTTT,CASSQGSQSPLHF
.,.,TRBV10-2,TRBJ2-1,TGCGCCAGCAGGTCTACAGGGCTCTCCTACAATGAGCAGTTCTTC,CASRSTGLSYNEQFF